This paragraph covers one TCR beta chain sequence. Its antigen is unidentified. The data originate from a study of coeliac disease. Study-level information: The study queried TRBV7-2 bias without high-resolution HLA data. The study's findings and limits: Lower clonality than controls marked TRB and TRG repertoires from active celiac intraepithelial and lamina propria samples. According to the authors, this method cannot detect gliadin-specific T cells in an unbiased way. Few TRB amino acid sequences were shared between samples; most were unique.

Assay: immunoSEQ multiplex PCR; the TCRdb copy retains only in-frame clones and omits some. The table records under 7,000 clones, 54% of them present only once. After removal of 6 bases from V and 4 bases from J, the junction contained 7 bases not matched to a gene. The CDR3 sequence is 14 residues long. Germline lookup yields CDR1 MNHNY and CDR2 SVGAGI (reference sequence). Specimen: intraepithelial lymphocytes from the gut. The chain couples TRBV6-6 to TRBJ1-2; 8 bases fit TRBD1. The receptor comes from a woman under 40 with active celiac disease. CDR3: CASSQQGGGYGYTF. CDR3 sequence (DNA): TGTGCCAGCAGCCAACAGGGGGGGGGCTATGGCTACACCTTC.